This T cell receptor (beta chain) was profiled in a study of Graves' ophthalmopathy and Graves' hyperthyroidism. Study results and caveats: Most thyroid clonotypes with frequency above 0.001 were detected in blood too.

With 10 bases removed from V and 7 bases from J, the gap between germline ends came to 16 bases. CDR1 is SNHLY and CDR2 is FYNNEI in the germline V gene. The CDR3 extends over 13 amino acids. The table lists this clonotype with many counts. Its matching antigen is unknown. The sequenced template was RNA, covering the TCR beta CDR3 region. First-round RT-PCR used HTBI primers; second-round multiplex PCR followed. TCRdb re-derived calls from the multiplex PCR reads in MiXCR, one entry per CDR3 protein. The sample has about 1.1 million distinct CDR3 sequences; less than 45% are singletons. Sequenced input: peripheral blood or thyroid tissue (not recorded which). V gene TRBV2 combines with J gene TRBJ2-2, with D uncertain. The sequence derives from an adult man with Graves' hyperthyroidism. The CDR3 is CATFPGPYGELFF. The CDR3 nucleotides read TGTGCCACCTTCCCAGGACCCTACGGGGAGCTGTTTTTT.